The source of this T cell receptor beta chain is a study of blood T cell repertoires in COVID-19. For the study at large: From T cells, B-cell-depleted T cells, or PBMCs came the material, which was cDNA or gDNA.

The V end lost 0 bases, the J end lost 8 bases, and 14 bases lay between the germline ends. This CDR3 spans 15 amino acids. Germline-derived CDR1 and CDR2 are LGHNA and YSLEER. Measured with immunoSEQ multiplex PCR; TCRdb has only the in-frame clones, and not every one. In the table there are roughly 250,000 clones, roughly 80% of which are singletons. What was sequenced was peripheral blood. This receptor was identified in a person between 70 and 80 years old with COVID-19, enrolled during active disease. The chain combines TRBV4-3 with TRBJ2-1, with D uncertain. The chain's CDR3 is CASSQEGAIRHEQFF. The CDR3 coding sequence is TGCGCCAGCAGCCAAGAAGGTGCCATCAGGCATGAGCAGTTCTTC.